This is a list of T cell receptor beta chains from one sample in a study of blood T cell repertoires in COVID-19. Method: immunoSEQ multiplex PCR; TCRdb's copy keeps in-frame clones and lacks some. Among some 150,000 clones listed, 80% to 90% were seen once. The sequencing input was peripheral blood. Source of these receptors: a human donor with acute or convalescent COVID-19. The donor label of this sample is uncertain. Both conserved end residues are part of each CDR3. The D gene is left open where the match is weak.

j_call v_call d_call cdr3_length cdr3_aa
TRBJ1-1 TRBV4-1 TRBD1 16 CASSHPGGHQNTEAFF
TRBJ1-1 TRBV3-1/TRBV3-2 . 14 CASSQGRLNTEAFF
TRBJ2-5 TRBV6-5 TRBD1 13 CASSRGRGETQYF
TRBJ1-2 TRBV24-1 . 14 CATSDPGGLHGYTF
TRBJ2-5 TRBV9 . 14 CASSPQTGQETQYF
TRBJ1-1 TRBV27 TRBD1 17 CASSFPWVDRGNTEAFF
TRBJ1-1 TRBV14 . 17 CASSQEAGGWGDTEAFF
TRBJ2-3 TRBV3-1/TRBV3-2 . 16 CASSLGRGHPTDTQYF
TRBJ1-4 TRBV5-6 TRBD1 16 CASSSIQGASNEKLFF
TRBJ1-2 TRBV9 TRBD1 14 CASSVTGGHYGYTF
TRBJ2-5 TRBV7-9 TRBD1 17 CASSSRRGGQGSGTQYF
TRBJ2-3 TRBV19 TRBD1 14 CASSWDRTSDTQYF
TRBJ1-1 TRBV11-2 TRBD1 15 CASSFTDRGSTEAFF
TRBJ1-6 TRBV6-5 TRBD1 15 CASSLTRTGGSPLHF
TRBJ1-2 TRBV19 TRBD1 13 CASIPGTGAGYTF
TRBJ1-5 TRBV6-6 . 15 CASSYLGARNQPQHF
TRBJ2-5 TRBV11-2 . 15 CASSSGLATGETQYF
TRBJ2-3 TRBV18 . 15 CASSPRGPLVDTQYF
TRBJ1-2 TRBV5-1 TRBD1 15 CASSFFGQGSDGYTF
TRBJ1-1 TRBV5-1 . 13 CASSSRRDTEAFF
TRBJ2-1 TRBV5-4 . 12 CASSLSGNEQFF
TRBJ1-4 TRBV5-4 . 15 CASSLGGQGPEKLFF
TRBJ2-5 TRBV19 TRBD1 15 CASSTRTGGGETQYF
TRBJ2-3 TRBV30 TRBD2 15 CAWSGSSGTIGTQYF
TRBJ2-1 TRBV30 TRBD1 14 CAWSYGTVYNEQFF
TRBJ1-5 TRBV5-1 . 13 CASSLGAAQPQHF